These T cell receptor beta chains were read from a single sample in a study of blood T cell repertoires in COVID-19. Assay: immunoSEQ multiplex PCR; the TCRdb copy retains only in-frame clones and omits some. The data show roughly 200,000 clones, around 87% seen once. The sequenced sample consisted of peripheral blood. Receptor source: a man between 35 and 55 years old with active or convalescent COVID-19. Both conserved end residues are part of each CDR3. The order of the fields is clone size, D gene, V gene, J gene, CDR3 DNA, CDR3 protein. A D gene is named only where the DNA matches it firmly. Expanded clones get a size class; other rows say once, few or many, or leave the size out.

.	.	TRBV19	TRBJ2-5	TGTGCCAGTAGTCTGGACTTTCAAGAGACCCAGTACTTC	CASSLDFQETQYF
.	.	TRBV28	TRBJ1-2	TGTGCCAGCAGGGGGAGGTCTGGCTACACCTTC	CASRGRSGYTF
.	TRBD1	TRBV28	TRBJ1-2	TGTGCCAGCAGGCTAACGGGACAGGGGGCCCCCTATGGCTACACCTTC	CASRLTGQGAPYGYTF
.	TRBD2	TRBV5-4	TRBJ2-7	TGTGCCAGCAGGGACCCGACTAGCGGAGATTACGAGCAGTACTTC	CASRDPTSGDYEQYF
once	.	TRBV15	TRBJ1-6	TGTGCCACCAGCAGAGATCAAACGAGGAGCTCCTATAATTCACCCCTCCACTTT	CATSRDQTRSSYNSPLHF
.	.	TRBV19	TRBJ2-5	TGTGCCAGTAGTACGAACTACAGGGTCGAGACCCAGTACTTC	CASSTNYRVETQYF
.	.	TRBV6-5	TRBJ1-5	TGTGCCAGCAGCCGACAGAGTAGCAATCAGCCCCAGCATTTT	CASSRQSSNQPQHF
.	TRBD1	TRBV25-1	TRBJ1-1	TGTGCCAGCAGTGGAAGCCTAGGACAGGGGAGGGGAAATTTAGTAGCTTTCTTT	CASSGSLGQGRGNLVAFF
.	.	TRBV6-5	TRBJ1-1	TGTGCCAGCAGAAACAGGGTAGGAGGCACTGAAGCTTTCTTT	CASRNRVGGTEAFF
.	.	TRBV7-2	TRBJ2-2	TGTGCCAGCAGCCCCTCGGCACTAGCCGGGGAGCTGTTTTTT	CASSPSALAGELFF
.	TRBD1	TRBV7-8	TRBJ2-4	TGTGCCAGCAGCTTACCGACAGGGTCCTCCAAAAACATTCAGTACTTC	CASSLPTGSSKNIQYF
.	TRBD1	TRBV7-8	TRBJ1-1	TGTGCCAGCAGCCCCGGGACAGGGATTCAATTCTTT	CASSPGTGIQFF
.	TRBD1	TRBV5-1	TRBJ1-1	TGCGCCAGCAGCTTGGTAACAGGGGAGGCTTTCTTT	CASSLVTGEAFF
.	TRBD2	TRBV6-6	TRBJ2-3	TGTGCCAGCACAGAAGTAGCGGGGACTACAGATACGCAGTATTTT	CASTEVAGTTDTQYF
.	TRBD1	TRBV9	TRBJ2-7	TGTGCCAGCAGCGTAGCCGGGACAGGGGTCCACGAGCAGTACTTC	CASSVAGTGVHEQYF
.	TRBD1	TRBV9	TRBJ1-1	TGTGCCAGCAGCGTAGATTCGGGACAGGGGTCGTGGGCTGAAGCTTTCTTT	CASSVDSGQGSWAEAFF
.	.	TRBV5-4	TRBJ1-1	TGTGCCAGCAGCTTAGAACAGGTGGCTACTGAAGCTTTCTTT	CASSLEQVATEAFF
.	TRBD2	TRBV2	TRBJ2-4	TGTGCCAGCAGTCCACTAGCGGGGGAAACAAACATTCAGTACTTC	CASSPLAGETNIQYF
.	.	TRBV18	TRBJ2-1	TGTGCCAGCTCACCACCGGGGACACCCGACAATGAGCAGTTCTTC	CASSPPGTPDNEQFF
.	.	TRBV28	TRBJ1-3	TGTGCCAGCAGTTTCGTAGGAAACACCATATATTTT	CASSFVGNTIYF
.	.	TRBV28	TRBJ2-5	TGTGCCAGCAGTTTCTCGGGAAAAGAGGCCCAGTACTTC	CASSFSGKEAQYF
.	TRBD1	TRBV4-3	TRBJ2-3	TGCGCCAGCAGCCAAGGAGGGCAGGGGACAGAGGGCACAGATACGCAGTATTTT	CASSQGGQGTEGTDTQYF
.	.	TRBV11-3	TRBJ1-2	TGTGCCAGCAGCTTATCACCGCTAGTTTATGGCTACACCTTC	CASSLSPLVYGYTF
.	.	TRBV11-2	TRBJ2-7	TGTGCCAGCAGCTTAGATAGGGCAGGGGTATGGGAGCAGTACTTC	CASSLDRAGVWEQYF
.	TRBD1	TRBV5-6	TRBJ2-7	TGTGCCAGCAGCTTGTTCATCACAGGGGGCATTGAGCAGTACTTC	CASSLFITGGIEQYF
once	.	TRBV12-3/TRBV12-4	TRBJ1-6	TGTGCCAGCCGAGGTAGTTCGACCTCACCCCTCCACTTT	CASRGSSTSPLHF
.	TRBD2	TRBV12-5	TRBJ2-5	TGTGCTAGTGGTCCACCGGGACTAGCTGACGGAGAGACCCAGTACTTC	CASGPPGLADGETQYF
.	.	TRBV7-2	TRBJ1-2	TGTGCCAGCAGCTTAGCGACGGAGGGCTACACCTTC	CASSLATEGYTF
.	.	TRBV2	TRBJ2-1	TGTGCCAGCAGTGAAGCGTCGAGCTCAGAGCAGTTCTTC	CASSEASSSEQFF
.	.	TRBV2	TRBJ1-2	TGTGCCAGCAGTGAAGGTTTGGGGGGACCTTCGGGCTACACCTTC	CASSEGLGGPSGYTF
.	TRBD1	TRBV2	TRBJ1-2	TGTGCCAGCATGCGGACAGGCGGCTACACCTTC	CASMRTGGYTF
few	.	TRBV7-9	TRBJ2-3	TGTGCCAGCAGCTTAATTCAAGATACGCAGTATTTT	CASSLIQDTQYF
.	.	TRBV19	TRBJ1-4	TGTGCCAGTAGTATCCAGACTAATGAAAAACTGTTTTTT	CASSIQTNEKLFF
once	TRBD1	TRBV9	TRBJ1-2	TGTGCCAGCAGCGTAGGAGGACAGGGGAACTATGGCTACACCTTC	CASSVGGQGNYGYTF
.	.	TRBV19	TRBJ1-5	TGTGCCAGTAGTATTGGATTCACTGGAGGAGTCCAGCCCCAGCATTTT	CASSIGFTGGVQPQHF
.	.	TRBV6-5	TRBJ2-7	TGTGCCAGCAGTTCCCAGGGGCACGAGCAGTACTTC	CASSSQGHEQYF
once	.	TRBV30	TRBJ1-3	TGTGCCTGGAGGCGGGGGTACGGAAACACCATATATTTT	CAWRRGYGNTIYF
.	.	TRBV4-1	TRBJ2-5	TGCGCCAGCAGCCAAGATTCGAATAGCAAGACCCAGTACTTC	CASSQDSNSKTQYF
.	TRBD1	TRBV28	TRBJ1-4	TGTGCCAGCAGAACAGGGGAAGAGCGAAAACTGTTTTTT	CASRTGEERKLFF
.	.	TRBV6-2/TRBV6-3	TRBJ1-5	TGTGCCAGCAGTTATGAAGCGGGGGCAGGCAATCAGCCCCAGCATTTT	CASSYEAGAGNQPQHF
.	.	TRBV15	TRBJ2-3	TGTGCCACCAGCAGAGATCGGCAGGGCAGAGATACGCAGTATTTT	CATSRDRQGRDTQYF
.	.	TRBV7-6	TRBJ2-6	TGTGCCAGCAGCTTATCTCAGGGCGGTGGGGCCAACGTCCTGACTTTC	CASSLSQGGGANVLTF
.	.	TRBV19	TRBJ2-7	TGTGCCAGTAGTCCCCGGGACAAGACGAGGCACGAGCAGTACTTC	CASSPRDKTRHEQYF
.	TRBD2	TRBV7-3	TRBJ2-3	TGTGCCAGCAGCTTGGGCGGGGGTACGCAGTATTTT	CASSLGGGTQYF
.	.	TRBV6-5	TRBJ2-2	TGTGCCAGCAGTTACTCATCTAGCGCTGGCACCGGGGAGCTGTTTTTT	CASSYSSSAGTGELFF
.	TRBD1	TRBV4-2	TRBJ2-2	TGTGCCAGCAGCCAAGTAGGGACAGTTAACACCGGGGAGCTGTTTTTT	CASSQVGTVNTGELFF